This T cell receptor beta chain appears in the sequencing data of a study of T cells expressing NK-cell markers. Findings of the study overall: In a few donors, these clonotypes also led the CD3+CD56-NKG2C+ fraction.

The TCR beta cDNA came from 5'RACE template switching with UMIs. From its re-call of the 5' RACE reads, TCRdb lists each CDR3 protein once, without DNA. The sample totals hundreds of thousands of distinct CDR3 sequences. CDR3 length equals 15 residues. In germline, CDR1 is SGHRS, CDR2 YFSETQ. Remarks on this clonotype: The antigen remains unidentified.

The gene calls are TRBV5-1 and TRBJ2-1; with no DNA, the TCRdb D assignment of TRBD2 cannot be verified. The receptor was isolated from a man between 18 and 35 years old in good health. Specimen: blood T cells: a sorted CD56 or NKG2C T cell subset, CD4+ or CD8+ T cells, or bulk PBMC T cells (not recorded which). CDR3 residues: CASSSTSGRALEQFF.